These 8 T cell receptor beta chains were all obtained from the same sample, sequenced in a study of identical twins. TCRdb reanalysed the 5' RACE reads using MiXCR and keeps one entry per CDR3 protein. Among 200,000 to 250,000 distinct CDR3 sequences listed, over 9.5% were seen once. The sequenced material came from memory T cells sorted from blood. The receptors derive from a man aged 45 to 65 in good health.

The J gene is TRBJ2-1, the V gene TRBV6-2 or TRBV6-3, with 15 nucleotides matching TRBD2. The CDR3 loop spans 20 amino acids. V lost 10 bases to trimming and J lost 7 bases; unmatched junction nucleotides: 23. CDR1 is MNHEY, CDR2 SVGEGT, per germline. In DNA, the CDR3 is TGTGCCACCCGCCAAACATTGTTGGAAGGGACTAGCGGGAGGAGGAATGAGCAGTTCTTC. Protein: CATRQTLLEGTSGRRNEQFF.

The chain joins TRBV20-1 to TRBJ1-5; 10 bases are shared with TRBD1. CDR1 and CDR2 (germline): DFQATT, SNEGSKA (reference sequence). V was clipped by 1 base and J by 6 bases; unmatched bases: 3. The CDR3 runs 14 residues. The CDR3 loop reads CSARAGTGVQPQHF. The CDR3 DNA follows: TGCAGTGCTAGAGCCGGGACAGGGGTTCAGCCCCAGCATTTT.

This clonotype occurred many times. The V gene is TRBV20-1, the J gene TRBJ1-2; the match to TRBD1 covers 8 bases. CDR3 length: 15 residues. CDR1 and CDR2 from the germline V gene are DFQATT and SNEGSKA (reference sequence). V lost 1 base to trimming and J lost 2 bases; unmatched junction nucleotides: 6. CDR3 sequence (DNA): TGCAGTGCTAGAGTCGACCGGACAGGGAACTATGGCTACACCTTC. Its translation is CSARVDRTGNYGYTF.

This clonotype was seen at least ten times. The chain links TRBV6-1 to TRBJ1-6; TRBD1 matches 7 bases. In germline, CDR1 is MNHNS, CDR2 SASEGT. V shed 5 bases, J shed 0 bases, and the junction held 13 bases outside the gene matches. This CDR3 contains 19 residues. The DNA of the CDR3 is TGTGCCAGCAGTCGATCCGGGACAGCTTTTAGCTCCTATAATTCACCCCTCCACTTT. It specifies CASSRSGTAFSSYNSPLHF.

This clonotype appeared many times. The V and J genes are TRBV3-1 and TRBJ1-4; no firm D call. V was trimmed by 0 bases and J by 6 bases, leaving 14 bases between them. CDR1 is LGHDT and CDR2 is YNNKEL in the germline V gene (reference sequence). The length of the CDR3 is 16 residues. The CDR3 region is CASSQDSGSRDEKLFF. CDR3 in DNA: TGTGCCAGCAGCCAAGACAGTGGGAGTAGGGATGAAAAACTGTTTTTT. The whole variable domain, filled in from reference TRBV3-1 and TRBJ1-4, reads DTAVSQTPKYLVTQMGNDKSIKCEQNLGHDTMYWYKQDSKKFLKIMFSYNNKELIINETVPNRFSPKSPDKAHLNLHINSLELGDSAVYFCASSQDSGSRDEKLFFGSGTQLSVL.

In its sample, this clonotype was seen many times. The V call is TRBV20-1, the J call TRBJ2-6; D remains unclear. The germline V gene encodes CDR1 DFQATT and CDR2 SNEGSKA (reference sequence). Trimming shortened V by 7 bases and J by 0 bases, and 4 bases separated the two germline ends. The CDR3 covers 12 residues. The CDR3 DNA follows: TGCAGTGGGAACTCTGGGGCCAACGTCCTGACTTTC. Amino acid sequence: CSGNSGANVLTF.

On this clonotype: One end of the junction fails to match germline, which may point to a read error. V usage is TRBV7-7 and J usage is TRBJ1-4; 10 positions match TRBD1. Germline V lookup: CDR1 SSHAT, CDR2 FNYEAQ (reference sequence). The CDR3 is made up of 18 amino acids. The CDR3 nucleotides read TGTGCTAGCAGCTTAGCGAATTGGGGACAGGGGAAGGATGAAAAACTGTTTTTT. Amino acids: CASSLANWGQGKDEKLFF.

This clonotype turned up a few times. The chain combines TRBV5-1 with TRBJ2-1, with D possibly TRBD2 on 6 matching bases. This CDR3 region has 17 residues. Germline V gene lookup returns CDR1 SGHRS and CDR2 YFSETQ. Between the trimmed V and J ends, which lost 0 bases and 3 bases, there was a span of 16 bases. CDR3 loop: CASSLVGGGVVYNEQFF. The CDR3 region has the DNA TGCGCCAGCAGCTTGGTGGGTGGAGGGGTTGTCTACAATGAGCAGTTCTTC.